The 26 T cell receptor beta chains below come from one sample, sequenced in a study of shared clonotypes between healthy human individuals. The method was immunoSEQ multiplex PCR; TCRdb's version includes in-frame clones alone and lacks a portion of them. This sample has about 2.1 million clones, with just over 90% found just once. Terminally differentiated effector memory CD45RA+ cells were left out of the naive CD8 fraction, which was CD45RO-negative and positively selected for CCR7. Sequencing input: naive CD8+ T cells from PBMCs. The receptors here all came from a young man in good health. Some clones in this sample may be carry-over from other donors' samples.

The chain links TRBV7-8 to TRBJ2-1; 8 positions match TRBD2. The length of the CDR3 is 18 residues. V was clipped by 2 bases and J by 6 bases; unmatched bases: 15. The germline V gene has CDR1 SGHVS and CDR2 FQNEAQ. The CDR3 bases are TGTGCCAGCAGCTTATCGAGCGGGAGTAGGCGGTGGGGCAATGAGCAGTTCTTC. Its protein is CASSLSSGSRRWGNEQFF.

This chain links TRBV28 with TRBJ1-2; D unclear. The length of the CDR3 is 14 residues. The germline CDR1 and CDR2 sequences are MDHEN and SYDVKM. V was shortened by 4 bases and J by 2 bases, with 11 bases between the two germline ends. CDR3 sequence reads: CASSSRVLNYGYTF. The CDR3, as DNA: TGTGCCAGCAGTTCCCGGGTTCTGAACTATGGCTACACCTTC.

Regarding this clone: Other DNA sequences of this sample code for an identical CDR3. V and J are TRBV7-9 and TRBJ2-7; 10 bases are a match to TRBD1. V lost 3 bases and J lost 4; bases outside the gene matches: 0. CDR1 and CDR2 (germline): SEHNR, FQNEAQ (reference sequence). The CDR3 length is 13 residues. CDR3 coding DNA: TGTGCCAGCAGCTTGGACAGGGGGTACGAGCAGTACTTC. It translates to CASSLDRGYEQYF.

The J gene is TRBJ2-7, the V gene TRBV6-1, with 9 bases lining up with TRBD1. Unmatched junction bases numbered 14, after V lost 0 bases and J lost 5 bases. Germline lookup yields CDR1 MNHNS and CDR2 SASEGT. CDR3 length: 18 amino acids. The CDR3 bases are TGTGCCAGCAGTGAAGCGCTCAGACAGGGGGTTTGGTCCCACGAGCAGTACTTC. This codes for CASSEALRQGVWSHEQYF.

The chain couples TRBV18 to TRBJ2-7; TRBD1 matches 9 bases. V trimming: 3 bases; J trimming: 3 bases; junction bases outside the gene matches: 3. The CDR3 extends over 14 amino acids. Per germline, CDR1 KGHSH and CDR2 LQKENI. The CDR3 DNA follows: TGTGCCAGCTCACCGGACAGGGGTTTCTACGAGCAGTACTTC. The encoded protein is CASSPDRGFYEQYF. Full variable domain (remainder filled in from reference TRBV18 and TRBJ2-7): NAGVMQNPRHLVRRRGQEARLRCSPMKGHSHVYWYRQLPEEGLKFMVYLQKENIIDESGMPKERFSAEFPKEGPSILRIQQVVRGDSAAYFCASSPDRGFYEQYFGPGTRLTVT.

In its sample, this clone was seen once. This chain links TRBV28 with TRBJ2-1, with D perhaps TRBD1 (7 bases). This CDR3 spans 14 amino acids. Trimming cost V 2 bases and J 8 bases, with 13 bases left between them. The germline CDR1 and CDR2 sequences are MDHEN and SYDVKM. CDR3 loop: CASSLHPRGDEQFF. Written as DNA, the CDR3 is TGTGCCAGCAGTTTACACCCCAGGGGGGATGAGCAGTTCTTC.

Details on this clone: The same CDR3 arises from other DNA sequences in this sample as well. The chain couples TRBV9 to TRBJ2-2, with a possible D match to TRBD2 (5 bases). CDR1 and CDR2 (germline): SGDLS, YYNGEE. V lost 0 bases and J 4 bases, leaving 7 bases between the germline ends. The CDR3 has 14 residues. CDR3 bases: TGTGCCAGCAGCGTAGAAGGGAGCACCGGGGAGCTGTTTTTT. As protein: CASSVEGSTGELFF. The full variable domain, rest sourced from reference TRBV9 and TRBJ2-2, is DSGVTQTPKHLITATGQRVTLRCSPRSGDLSVYWYQQSLDQGLQFLIQYYNGEERAKGNILERFSAQQFPDLHSELNLSSLELGDSALYFCASSVEGSTGELFFGEGSRLTVL.

The chain couples TRBV13 to TRBJ2-2, with TRBD1 as a possible D gene (6 bases). V lost 5 bases, J lost 5 bases, and 12 bases lay in between. There are 14 residues in the CDR3. Germline V gene data show CDR1 as PRHDT and CDR2 as FYEKMQ (reference sequence). For the CDR3, the DNA is TGTGCCAGCAGCACCCCAACAGGGACCGGGGAGCTGTTTTTT. This codes for CASSTPTGTGELFF.

The chain carries TRBV5-4 and TRBJ2-7, with 7 bases matching TRBD2. The germline V gene has CDR1 SGHNT and CDR2 YYREEE (reference sequence). The CDR3 length is 17 residues. The V gene end was trimmed by 0 bases and the J gene end by 2 bases; junction bases not matched to a gene: 11. CDR3: CASSLARASGKPYEQYF. The DNA for the CDR3 is TGTGCCAGCAGCTTGGCTAGGGCTAGCGGTAAACCCTACGAGCAGTACTTC.

The gene calls are TRBV7-9 and TRBJ2-7, with 8 bases aligning to TRBD1. The CDR3 loop spans 16 amino acids. V shed 5 bases and J 2 bases; nucleotides not matched to a gene: 11. Germline V gene sequence: CDR1 SEHNR, CDR2 FQNEAQ (reference sequence). CDR3 region: CASSPGTGELAYEQYF. The CDR3 DNA reads TGTGCCAGCAGCCCCGGGACAGGAGAATTAGCCTACGAGCAGTACTTC.

The CDR3 is CASSQDRARGQETQYF. In DNA form, the CDR3 reads TGTGCCAGCAGCCAAGATCGCGCCAGGGGGCAAGAGACCCAGTACTTC. V and J are TRBV4-2 and TRBJ2-5; 7 positions agree with TRBD1. CDR3 length: 16 amino acids. The junction had 6 bases not matched to a gene; V was cut back by 0 bases and J by 2 bases. Germline V gene lookup returns CDR1 LGHNA and CDR2 YNFKEQ.

This chain connects TRBV7-2 to TRBJ2-5; TRBD2 matches at 8 bases. Germline trimming cut 0 bases from V and 3 bases from J; bases unmatched to any gene: 3. The CDR3 is 15 residues long. Germline V gene lookup returns CDR1 SGHTA and CDR2 FQGNSA. Written as DNA, the CDR3 is TGTGCCAGCAGCTTAGCCAGCGGGAGTAAAGAGACCCAGTACTTC. Translation: CASSLASGSKETQYF.

The chain is built from TRBV19 and TRBJ1-3; D unresolved. This CDR3 has 15 residues. The V gene lost 3 bases and the J gene lost 2 bases, with 11 bases spanning the gap. Looked up from germline, CDR1 is LNHDA and CDR2 is SQIVND (reference sequence). The CDR3 sequence is CASSIGVRPGNTIYF. DNA of the CDR3: TGTGCCAGTAGTATCGGGGTCAGACCTGGAAACACCATATATTTT.

The V call is TRBV7-6, the J call TRBJ2-5; 13 bases are a match to TRBD2. The J segment lost 0 bases and the V segment lost 5 bases, leaving 9 bases of the junction unmatched. Germline CDR1 is SGHVS and CDR2 is FNYEAQ. The CDR3 contains 18 residues. This chain's CDR3 is CASSARTSGRSHQETQYF. CDR3 DNA sequence: TGTGCCAGCAGCGCCCGGACTAGCGGGAGAAGCCACCAAGAGACCCAGTACTTC.

The chain is built from TRBV11-1 and TRBJ2-5; D not certain. CDR1 SGHAT and CDR2 FQDESV come from the germline V gene (reference sequence). Trimming pared 1 base from V and 1 base from J, leaving 7 bases between. The CDR3 consists of 14 residues. The chain's CDR3 is CASSLVTFQETQYF. The DNA of the CDR3 is TGTGCCAGCAGCTTAGTTACGTTCCAAGAGACCCAGTACTTC.

The V gene is TRBV5-6, the J gene TRBJ2-5, with 7 nucleotides matching TRBD1. Germline trimming cut 4 bases from V and 9 bases from J; bases unmatched to any gene: 12. The CDR3 is made up of 14 amino acids. From germline, CDR1 is SGHDT and CDR2 YYEEEE. CDR3 nucleotides: TGTGCCAGCAGCCCCCACAGGGGTATTGTATCCCAGTACTTC. The encoded protein is CASSPHRGIVSQYF.

A remark on this clone: Additional DNA sequences in this sample encode the identical CDR3. This chain connects TRBV7-9 to TRBJ1-2; 7 positions agree with TRBD1. V lost 4 bases and J lost 5; bases outside the gene matches: 4. Germline V CDR1 and CDR2: SEHNR, FQNEAQ (reference sequence). The CDR3 totals 13 residues. The CDR3 here is CASSSGTDYGYTF. CDR3 sequence (DNA): TGTGCCAGCAGCTCCGGGACAGATTATGGCTACACCTTC.

V is TRBV27 and J is TRBJ2-5; 8 bases are a match to TRBD1. Germline values: CDR1 MNHEY, CDR2 SMNVEV (reference sequence). V shed 1 base, J shed 4 bases, and the junction held 8 bases outside the gene matches. This CDR3 comprises 16 residues. The CDR3 region has the DNA TGTGCCAGCAGTTTATTAGGGCAGGGGGCGGGAGAGACCCAGTACTTC. Protein: CASSLLGQGAGETQYF.

The rearrangement links TRBV7-9 to TRBJ1-1; the D is unclear. This CDR3 region has 15 residues. V was cut by 5 bases and J by 0 bases, with 13 bases left in between. Germline V gene data show CDR1 as SEHNR and CDR2 as FQNEAQ (reference sequence). CDR3 in DNA: TGTGCCAGCAGCGAAAGAGAAAGATTGAACACTGAAGCTTTCTTT. The encoded protein is CASSERERLNTEAFF.

The rearrangement links TRBV7-9 to TRBJ1-2; D is ambiguous. Germline CDR1 and CDR2: SEHNR and FQNEAQ (reference sequence). CDR3 size: 17 residues. V lost 5 bases, J lost 3 bases, and 22 bases lay in between. This CDR3 is CASSTRDTSGEDYGYTF. CDR3 nucleotide sequence: TGTGCCAGCAGCACCCGAGACACTTCCGGTGAGGACTATGGCTACACCTTC.

This chain joins TRBV6-5 and TRBJ2-1; D not certain. V shed 8 bases and J shed 4 bases, with 12 bases lying between them. Germline assignment: CDR1 MNHEY and CDR2 SVGAGI. The CDR3 totals 13 residues. The CDR3 nucleotides are TGTGCCAGCTCCGGGCGGCGGTACAATGAGCAGTTCTTC. Protein product: CASSGRRYNEQFF.

The chain employs TRBV11-2 and TRBJ2-7; D call uncertain. The V gene lost 1 base and the J gene lost 7 bases, with 11 bases spanning the gap. The length of the CDR3 is 13 residues. The V gene's germline CDR1 is SGHAT and CDR2 FQNNGV. CDR3 protein: CASSLVGPEEQYF. CDR3 in DNA: TGTGCCAGCAGCTTAGTCGGCCCAGAGGAGCAGTACTTC.

J is TRBJ1-2 and V is TRBV29-1, with a tentative D call TRBD1 (5 bases). V lost 0 bases to trimming and J lost 5 bases, with 13 bases between them. The CDR3 length is 14 residues. The germline V gene has CDR1 SQVTM and CDR2 ANQGSEA. In DNA, the CDR3 is TGCAGCGTTGAAGATTGGCAGGGCCTATATGGCTACACCTTC. Its translation is CSVEDWQGLYGYTF.

The chain has TRBV9 and TRBJ2-2, with 8 bases identical to TRBD2. The CDR3 is 18 amino acids. V gave up 1 base and J gave up 1 base; unmatched junction bases: 9. From germline, CDR1 is SGDLS and CDR2 YYNGEE. The CDR3 loop reads CASSVRSGSLLNTGELFF. The DNA of the CDR3 is TGTGCCAGCAGCGTACGGAGCGGGAGTCTTTTGAACACCGGGGAGCTGTTTTTT.

The table lists this clone with a count of one. The chain carries TRBV5-1 and TRBJ2-5; 7 bases match TRBD1. The closer fit of TRBJ2-7 to the DNA end suggests the J call may be wrong. CDR1 and CDR2 (germline): SGHRS, YFSETQ. The CDR3 spans 14 residues. CDR3 sequence reads: CASSYDRVFSEQYF. CDR3 nucleotides: TGCGCCAGCAGCTACGACAGGGTTTTCTCCGAGCAGTACTTC.

The V and J genes are TRBV15 and TRBJ2-5; TRBD2 matches 8 bases. With 1 base clipped from V and 2 bases from J, the junction kept 3 bases outside the gene matches. CDR1 and CDR2 from the germline V gene are LNHNV and YYDKDF (reference sequence). The CDR3 sequence is 15 residues long. Written as DNA, the CDR3 is TGTGCCACCAGCAGAGCGGGGGGGCGTCAAGAGACCCAGTACTTC. This translates into CATSRAGGRQETQYF.